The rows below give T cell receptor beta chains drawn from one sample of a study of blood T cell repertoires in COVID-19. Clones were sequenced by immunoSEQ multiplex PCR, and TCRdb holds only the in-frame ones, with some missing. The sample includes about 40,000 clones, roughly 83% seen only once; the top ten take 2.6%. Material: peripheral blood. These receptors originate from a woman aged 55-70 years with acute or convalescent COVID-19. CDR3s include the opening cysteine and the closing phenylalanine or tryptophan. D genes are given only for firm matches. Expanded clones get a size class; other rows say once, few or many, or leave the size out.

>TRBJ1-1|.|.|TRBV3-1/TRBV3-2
CASRKERRDRAFF
TGTGCCAGCAGAAAGGAGAGGAGGGATCGGGCTTTCTTT
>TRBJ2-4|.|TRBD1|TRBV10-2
CASRGTASNIQYF
TGCGCCAGCAGAGGGACAGCGTCTAACATTCAGTACTTC
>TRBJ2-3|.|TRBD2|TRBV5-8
CASSLGGRRDDTQYF
TGTGCCAGCAGCTTGGGCGGGAGGAGGGACGATACGCAGTATTTT
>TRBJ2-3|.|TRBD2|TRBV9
CASSVAPSGASTDTQYF
TGTGCCAGCAGCGTAGCCCCTAGCGGGGCTAGCACAGATACGCAGTATTTT
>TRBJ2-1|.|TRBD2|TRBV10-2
CASSASGYNEQFF
TGCGCCAGCAGTGCTAGCGGGTACAATGAGCAGTTCTTC
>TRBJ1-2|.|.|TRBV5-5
CASSRRLQANYGYTF
TGTGCCAGCAGCCGCCGCTTACAGGCCAACTATGGCTACACCTTC
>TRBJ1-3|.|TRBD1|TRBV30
CAWSPSGGASGNTIYF
TGTGCCTGGAGCCCGTCAGGGGGCGCCTCTGGAAACACCATATATTTT
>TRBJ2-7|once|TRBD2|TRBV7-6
CASSQTSGSPPGEYF
TGTGCCAGCAGCCAAACTAGCGGGAGTCCCCCCGGGGAGTACTTC
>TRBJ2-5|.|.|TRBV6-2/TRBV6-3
CASSWAETQYF
TGTGCCAGCAGTTGGGCAGAGACCCAGTACTTC
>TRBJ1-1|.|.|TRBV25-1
CASSDYRNTEAFF
TGTGCCAGCAGTGATTACAGGAACACTGAAGCTTTCTTT